This is a list of T cell receptor beta chains from one sample in a study of T cell responses to AZD1222 COVID-19 vaccine. The assay was immunoSEQ multiplex PCR, and TCRdb's table has in-frame clones only and misses some. The repertoire includes 120,000 or so clones, just over 85% of them detected once, and roughly 7.4% sits in the top ten. The material sequenced was peripheral blood, taken on day 0 of AZD1222 vaccination. Receptor source: an adult in good health. Both conserved end residues are part of each CDR3. Fields, in order: J gene, clone size, D gene, V gene, CDR3 DNA, CDR3 protein. The D gene is left open where the match is weak. A clone size is listed for some rows: how often the clone was seen (once, few, many), or a class if it is expanded.

>TRBJ1-3|.|TRBD1|TRBV6-1
TGTGCCAGCAGTGGCACGACAGGGGTCCTTGGAAACACCATATATTTT
CASSGTTGVLGNTIYF
>TRBJ1-6|.|.|TRBV7-3
TGTGCCAGCAGCATAGACGGGGGCGCTTATTCACCCCTCCACTTT
CASSIDGGAYSPLHF
>TRBJ2-5|.|TRBD2|TRBV9
TGTGCCAGCAGCGTAGGAACTAGCGGAATCCAAGAGACCCAGTACTTC
CASSVGTSGIQETQYF
>TRBJ2-3|.|.|TRBV12-5
TGTGCTAGTGGTTTGGGGTTCGGGACAGATACGCAGTATTTT
CASGLGFGTDTQYF
>TRBJ1-3|.|TRBD1|TRBV2
TGTGCCAGCAGGACTACAGGGGGTGGAAACACCATATATTTT
CASRTTGGGNTIYF
>TRBJ2-1|.|.|TRBV28
TGTGCCAGCACCCCAACTGCGGGAAGGGGTTACAATGAGCAGTTCTTC
CASTPTAGRGYNEQFF
>TRBJ2-7|.|TRBD1|TRBV3-1/TRBV3-2
TGTGCCAGCAGCCAATCGGACAGGGGATCCGAGCAGTACTTC
CASSQSDRGSEQYF
>TRBJ1-4|.|.|TRBV28
TGTGCCAGCAGGCCTTGGGGCAGGGCTAATGAAAAACTGTTTTTT
CASRPWGRANEKLFF
>TRBJ2-2|.|TRBD1|TRBV19
TGTGCCAGTAGTATAGAATATTCGGGGACAGCGAGTCTCGCGAACACCGGGGAGCTGTTTTTT
CASSIEYSGTASLANTGELFF
>TRBJ1-4|.|TRBD1|TRBV2
TGTGCCAGCAGCCGATCCGGGACAGGGGAAAAACTGTTTTTT
CASSRSGTGEKLFF
>TRBJ2-5|.|TRBD1|TRBV5-1
TGCGCCAGCAGCTTGGGACAGGGTCAAGAGACCCAGTACTTC
CASSLGQGQETQYF
>TRBJ1-4|once|.|TRBV18
TGTGCCAGCTCACCCGAGACAGGCGGATATGAAAAACTGTTTTTT
CASSPETGGYEKLFF
>TRBJ1-5|.|.|TRBV6-5
TGTGCCAGCACCCTCCCGGTCGGCGGAGATCAGCCCCAGCATTTT
CASTLPVGGDQPQHF
>TRBJ2-7|.|TRBD1|TRBV6-6
TGTGCCAGCAGTTACGCGGGACAGGGAGGCTACGAGCAGTACTTC
CASSYAGQGGYEQYF
>TRBJ2-4|.|.|TRBV11-1
TGTGCCAGCAGCTCGACAGGAGGAGGAGGCATTCAGTACTTC
CASSSTGGGGIQYF
>TRBJ1-5|few|.|TRBV2
TGTGCCAGCCTAGACGCGGGTTATCAGCCCCAGCATTTT
CASLDAGYQPQHF
>TRBJ2-3|.|.|TRBV7-9
TGTGCCAGCAGCTTAGGAGGGGGGGCTACAGATACGCAGTATTTT
CASSLGGGATDTQYF
>TRBJ2-7|.|TRBD2|TRBV20-1
TGCAGTGCTAGTTCTCCGGGACTAGACGAGCAGTACTTC
CSASSPGLDEQYF
>TRBJ2-7|once|.|TRBV29-1
TGCAGCGTGGGGGACAATTCCTACGAGCAGTACTTC
CSVGDNSYEQYF
>TRBJ2-3|.|.|TRBV6-2/TRBV6-3
TGTGCCAGCAGTTACCCTCGGACAGACGGGCTTAATACGCAGTATTTT
CASSYPRTDGLNTQYF
>TRBJ1-4|.|.|TRBV27
TGTGCCAGCAGTTTAGGGTTGAGGAATGAAAAACTGTTTTTT
CASSLGLRNEKLFF
>TRBJ1-3|.|.|TRBV9
TGTGCCAGCAGCCTTCTGGGGGGGTCTGGAAACACCATATATTTT
CASSLLGGSGNTIYF
>TRBJ2-1|.|.|TRBV11-2
TGTGCCAGTGGGTATGGGAGCTCCTACAATGAGCAGTTCTTC
CASGYGSSYNEQFF
>TRBJ2-2|.|.|TRBV5-5
TGTGCCAGCAGCTTGTACTCCATGGCCGCGAACACCGGGGAGCTGTTTTTT
CASSLYSMAANTGELFF
>TRBJ1-1|.|.|TRBV7-2
TGTGCCAGCAGCCTACAGGTAAACACTGAAGCTTTCTTT
CASSLQVNTEAFF
>TRBJ1-1|.|.|TRBV28
TGTGCCAGCAGCCCCGGGACACAAAACACTGAAGCTTTCTTT
CASSPGTQNTEAFF
>TRBJ2-5|once|TRBD2|TRBV9
TGTGCCAGCAGCGCCTCTAGCGGGAGTCTCGAGACCCAGTACTTC
CASSASSGSLETQYF
>TRBJ1-3|.|TRBD1|TRBV11-2
TGTGCCAGCAAATTTCCCGGACAGGGAGGAAACACCATATATTTT
CASKFPGQGGNTIYF
>TRBJ2-7|.|.|TRBV5-1
TGCGCCAGCAGCGGACTCTATGTATCCGACGAGCAGTACTTC
CASSGLYVSDEQYF
>TRBJ2-7|.|.|TRBV2
TGTGCCAGCAGTGGGTGGGGGAACTACGAGCAGTACTTC
CASSGWGNYEQYF
>TRBJ1-5|.|TRBD1|TRBV6-2/TRBV6-3
TGTGCCAGCAGTAGCAGACAGGGAGGTGGTTGGGGTCAGCCCCAGCATTTT
CASSSRQGGGWGQPQHF
>TRBJ2-7|.|TRBD1|TRBV9
TGTGCCAGCAGCAGGGACAGGGCCTACGAGCAGTACTTC
CASSRDRAYEQYF
>TRBJ2-7|.|.|TRBV5-1
TGCGCCAGCAGCCGAGAGGGCTCCTACGAGCAGTACTTC
CASSREGSYEQYF
>TRBJ2-3|.|.|TRBV6-4
TGTGCCAGCAGTGACCAGCGGGCCACAGATACGCAGTATTTT
CASSDQRATDTQYF
>TRBJ2-1|.|TRBD2|TRBV11-2
TGTGCCAGCAGCAAAGGACTAGCGGGGGCACAGCAGTTCTTC
CASSKGLAGAQQFF
>TRBJ2-7|.|.|TRBV24-1
TGTGCCACCAGTGATGAGATCCACGAGCAGTACTTC
CATSDEIHEQYF
>TRBJ1-1|.|.|TRBV3-1/TRBV3-2
TGTGCCAGCAGCCAAGATCGTATGAACACTGAAGCTTTCTTT
CASSQDRMNTEAFF
>TRBJ1-4|.|.|TRBV6-6
TGTGCCACCCCTGGGGGGAGGTATGAGGAAAAACTGTTTTTT
CATPGGRYEEKLFF
>TRBJ1-1|.|.|TRBV19
TGTGCCAGTAGTAACCTGAACACTGAAGCTTTCTTT
CASSNLNTEAFF
>TRBJ1-4|.|.|TRBV2
TGTGCCAGCAGGACCCGACGGAAAAATGAAAAACTGTTTTTT
CASRTRRKNEKLFF
>TRBJ1-2|few|.|TRBV10-1
TGCGCCAGCAGTGAGTCCGTACAGGGAGGTGGCTACACCTTC
CASSESVQGGGYTF
>TRBJ2-7|.|.|TRBV29-1
TGCAGCGTTGAAACGGACTACGAGCAGTACTTC
CSVETDYEQYF
>TRBJ2-5|.|TRBD1|TRBV2
TGTGCCAGCAGTAAACAGGGGGGATTAGAGACCCAGTACTTC
CASSKQGGLETQYF
>TRBJ2-5|.|.|TRBV5-1
TGCGCCAGCAGCTTGGAGTTGGCCTTTGGGATTGAGACCCAGTACTTC
CASSLELAFGIETQYF
>TRBJ1-4|.|TRBD1|TRBV28
TGTGCCAGCAGTGGCCGGACAGGGAGGGGAGAAAAACTGTTTTTT
CASSGRTGRGEKLFF
>TRBJ2-5|.|.|TRBV20-1
TGCAGTGCCCAGCATCAGGAGACCCAGTACTTC
CSAQHQETQYF
>TRBJ2-1|.|.|TRBV14
TGTGCCAGCAGCCAAGGCCCTACCGGTAATCAGGATGAGCAGTTCTTC
CASSQGPTGNQDEQFF
>TRBJ2-1|.|.|TRBV3-1/TRBV3-2
TGTGCCAGCAGCCAAGATCCTGTCCGGTACAATGAGCAGTTCTTC
CASSQDPVRYNEQFF
>TRBJ2-7|.|TRBD1|TRBV7-8
TGTGCCAGCAGCCGGGACAGGGTAGGCGAGCAGTACTTC
CASSRDRVGEQYF
>TRBJ2-7|.|TRBD1|TRBV5-5
TGTGCCAGCAGCCCGGGGACAGGACCCTCCTACGAGCAGTACTTC
CASSPGTGPSYEQYF
>TRBJ1-5|.|.|TRBV12-3/TRBV12-4
TGTGCCAGCACCCAAGAATGGCAGCCCCAGCATTTT
CASTQEWQPQHF
>TRBJ2-3|.|.|TRBV9
TGTGCCAGCAGCCGACTAGTGTCGGATACGCAGTATTTT
CASSRLVSDTQYF
>TRBJ2-7|.|TRBD1|TRBV23-1
TGCGCCATGAGGGACAGCACTATCTTC
CAMRDSTIF
>TRBJ1-1|.|.|TRBV25-1
TGTGCCAGCAGTGCTTACTTTACTGAAGCTTTCTTT
CASSAYFTEAFF
>TRBJ2-7|.|.|TRBV10-3
TGTGCCATCAGGGACAGACTCTACGAGCAGTACTTC
CAIRDRLYEQYF